This T cell receptor (beta chain) was sequenced for a study of lymphopenia after photon versus proton radiotherapy. The study, taken as a whole, reports: Oligoclonal CD8+ Temra expansion after nadir drove photon patients' diversity drop. Under photons, naive T cells and diversity fell while effector/memory populations rose. Only patients who died were analyzed for survival; proton advantage is unproven. Post-nadir TCR diversity decline inversely tracked overall survival among those who died.

CDR3 size: 12 residues. The V end lost 3 bases, the J end lost 4 bases, and 7 bases lay between the germline ends. CDR1 SGHRS and CDR2 YFSETQ come from the germline V gene. Assay used: immunoSEQ multiplex PCR; TCRdb lists only in-frame clones, some missing. The data show roughly 61,000 clones, about nine tenths seen once. Worth noting for this clone: Its cognate antigen is unknown.

This clonotype was sampled from a man aged 80 or over with esophageal cancer. The chain recombines TRBV5-1 with TRBJ1-2; tentatively, D is TRBD1 (5 bases). The specimen was peripheral blood, collected from a patient treated with proton-based radiotherapy. CDR3 sequence: CASSSDSYGYTF. DNA for the CDR3: TGCGCCAGCAGCTCCGACAGCTATGGCTACACCTTC.